This TCR beta chain derives from a study of T cells in Graves' hyperthyroidism and ophthalmopathy (dated by TCRdb to the late 2010s). Study-wide context: Peripheral blood samples were taken at the time of initial diagnosis, prior to any treatment. To identify TCR V-J signatures that set the groups apart, the researchers used a discovery cohort of roughly 100 patients, made up of roughly 40 with Graves' ophthalmopathy and some 56 with stable Graves' hyperthyroidism. Whether ophthalmopathy could be predicted prospectively was tested in an independent validation cohort made up of about 18 hyperthyroidism patients plus 17 patients who later progressed to ophthalmopathy. For training and testing, the 100 or so patients in the discovery cohort were randomly divided in a 7:3 ratio. The study also compared thyroid tissue and blood T-cell repertoires from a handful of Graves' hyperthyroidism patients. After blood sampling, hyperthyroidism patients were treated with methimazole at a starting dose of 30 mg daily, and ophthalmopathy patients were treated with high-dose intravenous methylprednisolone. The paper describes TCR Vbeta CDR3 sequencing of 135 peripheral blood samples, made up of 43 ophthalmopathy patients, some 80 hyperthyroidism patients and 17 progressor patients.

Stable Graves' hyperthyroidism was defined as the absence of progression to ophthalmopathy over 18 months of follow-up. Hyperthyroidism patients were newly diagnosed, with disease duration under 2 months, and aged 18 to 65 years. Any patient with an uncontrolled infection, another autoimmune disease, pregnancy or lactation was excluded. Diagnoses were based on clinical symptoms, serum thyroxine and TRAb, thyroid ultrasound and orbital computed tomography. Ficoll-Paque density gradient centrifugation was used to isolate PBMCs from approximately 10 ml of fresh peripheral blood. Trizol reagent was used to extract total RNA, and RNA quality was then checked on an Agilent 2100 Bioanalyzer. What the work shows at the level of the full study, not this receptor alone: Most expanded thyroid clonotypes (frequency above 0.001) were also detected in blood, a finding suggesting that blood repertoires may reflect thyroid immune responses. Sample size was not statistically predetermined, and investigators were not blinded to group allocation. A model built on a 13 V-J signature distinguished ophthalmopathy from stable hyperthyroidism, reaching 85% to 90% sensitivity and approximately 83% specificity in cross-validation and 80%/75% in testing. In validation, the model predicted progression to ophthalmopathy a median of 6.5 months before onset, with about 70% sensitivity and more than 72% specificity.

The TCR beta CDR3 regions were amplified from RNA transcripts. A first-round RT-PCR of the TCR CDR3 used the HTBI primer set with the Qiagen OneStep RT-PCR kit. The libraries were constructed in a second round of multiplex PCR and then size-selected and purified. The libraries were sequenced on an Illumina HiSeq2000 using paired-end 100 bp reads. The original pipeline was this. SOAPnuke was used to process the raw data, throwing out any read that contained adapters or uncalled bases, had a mean Phred below 15, or lacked an exact constant-primer or identifier match. High-quality paired reads were merged using COPE v1.2.5, and each unique nucleotide sequence was defined as a clonotype. MiTCR v1.1 was used to align the clonotypes against IMGT TRBV, TRBD and TRBJ reference segments. The analysis included only V-J combinations with a frequency above 0.0001, which together covered roughly 99% of the repertoires. A TCS score was defined as the ratio of F50 (clonal expansion) to E x V (chaos), with BLOSUM62-based TCRdist applied between CDR3 peptides within each V-J. Welch's t-statistics and random forest reduced just over 500 V-J features to 10 to 15, which were used in a naive Bayes classifier (R e1071). TCRdb trimmed the raw reads at Q25, called clones with MiXCR and kept productive beta chains. Rows are combined by CDR3 protein, so each entry shows the most common genes and DNA. The V and J calls follow TCRdb's processing rather than the paper's. Recorded for this sample are 400,000 to 600,000 distinct CDR3 sequences; 20% to 25% of them occurred a single time. Of the sample, about a quarter is held by the ten largest clones.

The sample holds many counts of this clonotype. It lacks a known antigen. No base quality values were provided; no much bigger clone lies one nucleotide off. The V end gives up 0 bases and the J end 4 bases, leaving 2 bases in the junction not matched to a gene. CDR1 and CDR2, looked up from the germline V gene (reference sequence), are GTSNPN and SVGIG. The CDR3 numbers 14 residues from cysteine through phenylalanine. The CDR3 DNA has 42 bases and is translated from base 1. The specimen was blood. Here the chain combines TRBV30 and TRBJ2-2, with TRBD1 identical over 7 junction bases. This receptor was taken from a man aged 18 to 30 with Graves' hyperthyroidism. The DNA sequence reads TGTGCCTGGAGTGTAGGGACAGTCACCGGGGAGCTGTTTTTT. This encodes CAWSVGTVTGELFF.